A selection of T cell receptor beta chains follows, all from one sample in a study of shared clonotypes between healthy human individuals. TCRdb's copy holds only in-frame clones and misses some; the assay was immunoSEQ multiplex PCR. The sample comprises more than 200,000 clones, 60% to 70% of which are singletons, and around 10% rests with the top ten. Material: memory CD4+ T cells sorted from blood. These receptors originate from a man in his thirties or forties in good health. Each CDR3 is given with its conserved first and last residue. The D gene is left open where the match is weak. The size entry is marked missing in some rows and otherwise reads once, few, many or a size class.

TGTGCCAGCAGCCACCGACGTAACACTGAAGCTTTCTTT CASSHRRNTEAFF 13 - TRBJ1-1 TRBV6-6 -
TGTGCCAGCAGTGGGGGCTTGACAGATACGCAGTATTTT CASSGGLTDTQYF 13 - TRBJ2-3 TRBV25-1 -
TGCGCCAGCAGCTTGGGTAGCGGAAACTCCTACAATGAGCAGTTCTTC CASSLGSGNSYNEQFF 16 - TRBJ2-1 TRBV5-1 -
TGTGCCAGCTCACCACTAGCGGGAGGGGTTAATGAGCAGTTCTTC CASSPLAGGVNEQFF 15 - TRBJ2-1 TRBV18 TRBD2
TGTGCCATCACCTTTTCCCGGGACACTGAAGCTTTCTTT CAITFSRDTEAFF 13 - TRBJ1-1 TRBV10-3 -
TGCGCCAGCAGCCTCGTGGTTATTAACACCGGGGAGCTGTTTTTT CASSLVVINTGELFF 15 - TRBJ2-2 TRBV4-1 -
TGTGCCAGCAGCTTACCCCCAGTCGGGCAGTACTTC CASSLPPVGQYF 12 - TRBJ2-7 TRBV7-8 -
TGTGCCAGTAGCTTGGGACTAGCGGGAGTCAATGAGCAGTTCTTC CASSLGLAGVNEQFF 15 few TRBJ2-1 TRBV19 TRBD2
TGTGCCAGCAGCCGTACAGGGACCTACGAGCAGTACTTC CASSRTGTYEQYF 13 - TRBJ2-7 TRBV6-1 -
TGTGCCAGCTCACCCGGGCAGCATAGCAATCAGCCCCAGCATTTT CASSPGQHSNQPQHF 15 - TRBJ1-5 TRBV18 -
TGTGCCAGCAGTTTATGGGGGTTGGGGAATGCGGATGAGCAGTTCTTC CASSLWGLGNADEQFF 16 few TRBJ2-1 TRBV28 -
TGTGCCAGCAGAACCCTCGGACTAGCGTTTCACGAGCAGTACTTC CASRTLGLAFHEQYF 15 once TRBJ2-7 TRBV6-5 TRBD2
TGTGCCAGCAGCGTCTGGACTGCCGTTCCAGACATTCAGTACTTC CASSVWTAVPDIQYF 15 - TRBJ2-4 TRBV5-8 -
TGTGCCATTGGTAGGGGTAGTGGCTACACCTTC CAIGRGSGYTF 11 - TRBJ1-2 TRBV28 -
TGTGCCAGCACCCTGGGGGGTGGGGACGAGCAGTACTTC CASTLGGGDEQYF 13 - TRBJ2-7 TRBV5-5 -
TGTGCCAGCAGCTTAGGTGTTTCTCGAATCTCTGGAAACACCATATATTTT CASSLGVSRISGNTIYF 17 - TRBJ1-3 TRBV7-6 -
TGTGCCAGTAGTACCCTCGGGGGGACGGGATCTCAGCCCCAGCATTTT CASSTLGGTGSQPQHF 16 - TRBJ1-5 TRBV19 -
TGTGCCTGGAGTGAAAGGGGCGGGGAGCTGTTTTTT CAWSERGGELFF 12 - TRBJ2-2 TRBV30 -
TGTGCCAGCAGCTTAGGCAGGGCTTACTTCAACCAGCCCCAGCATTTT CASSLGRAYFNQPQHF 16 - TRBJ1-5 TRBV7-8 -
TGTGCCAGCTCACCAGGAGGGCCGGGTTACAATGAGCAGTTCTTC CASSPGGPGYNEQFF 15 few TRBJ2-1 TRBV18 -
TGTGCCAGCAGCTTGGTCGCCAGCTTAAATCAGCCCCAGCATTTT CASSLVASLNQPQHF 15 - TRBJ1-5 TRBV5-5 -
TGTGCCAGCAGTGAAACGGAACCACAGTACTTC CASSETEPQYF 11 - TRBJ2-7 TRBV2 -
TGTGCCAGCAGCTTGATACCCCTGGCCAAAAACATTCAGTACTTC CASSLIPLAKNIQYF 15 - TRBJ2-4 TRBV5-4 -
TGCGCCAGCAGCTTGGTGTCCGGGATTCAGCCCCAGCATTTT CASSLVSGIQPQHF 14 - TRBJ1-5 TRBV5-1 -
TGCGCCAGCAGCTTGGAGGGGGTTCGCAATGAGCAGTTCTTC CASSLEGVRNEQFF 14 - TRBJ2-1 TRBV5-1 -
TGTGCCAGCAGCTTAAACGGGGCAGCGGACACCTTC CASSLNGAADTF 12 - TRBJ1-2 TRBV7-4 -
TGTGCCAGCCGAATCGGGCCCCGAGCCGGGGAGCTGTTTTTT CASRIGPRAGELFF 14 few TRBJ2-2 TRBV28 -
TGTGCCAGCAGCCCGGGGACAGGGGACTATGGCTACACCTTC CASSPGTGDYGYTF 14 - TRBJ1-2 TRBV7-9 TRBD1
TGTGCCAGCAGTAGGGACAGCGAGGCCACTGAAGCTTTCTTT CASSRDSEATEAFF 14 - TRBJ1-1 TRBV6-5 TRBD1
TGTGCCAGCAGTGATAACCCCTGGGAGACAGATACGCAGTATTTT CASSDNPWETDTQYF 15 - TRBJ2-3 TRBV6-1 -
TGTGCCAGCAGGGCTGGGACCCAACCACGGTACGAGCAGTACTTC CASRAGTQPRYEQYF 15 few TRBJ2-7 TRBV11-2 -
TGTGCCAGCAGCCCAGAGGGGGTTTTTGGTGGCTATGGCTACACCTTC CASSPEGVFGGYGYTF 16 - TRBJ1-2 TRBV7-2 -
TGTGCCAGCAGCTTGGCAACAGGGATGGCTTTCTTT CASSLATGMAFF 12 - TRBJ1-1 TRBV7-8 -